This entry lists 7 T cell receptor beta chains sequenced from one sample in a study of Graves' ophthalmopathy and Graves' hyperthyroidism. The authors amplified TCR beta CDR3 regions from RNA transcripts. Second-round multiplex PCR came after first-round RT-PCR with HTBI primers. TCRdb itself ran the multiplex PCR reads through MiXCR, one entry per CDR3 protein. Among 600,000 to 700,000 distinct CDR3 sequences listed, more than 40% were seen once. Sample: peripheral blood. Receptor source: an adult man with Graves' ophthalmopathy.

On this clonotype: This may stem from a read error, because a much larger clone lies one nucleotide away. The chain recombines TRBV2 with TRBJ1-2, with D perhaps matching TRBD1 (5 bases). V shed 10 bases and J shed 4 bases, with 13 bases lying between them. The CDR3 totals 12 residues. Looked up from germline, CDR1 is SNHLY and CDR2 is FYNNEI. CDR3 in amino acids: CANSGSSYGYTF. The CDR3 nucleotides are TGTGCCAACTCAGGGAGTAGCTATGGCTACACCTTC.

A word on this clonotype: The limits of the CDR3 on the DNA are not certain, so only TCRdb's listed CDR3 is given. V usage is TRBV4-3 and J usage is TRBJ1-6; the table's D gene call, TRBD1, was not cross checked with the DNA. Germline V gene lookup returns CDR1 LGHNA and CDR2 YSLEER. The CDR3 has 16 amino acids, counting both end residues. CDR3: CASSPSVGTGNSPIHF.

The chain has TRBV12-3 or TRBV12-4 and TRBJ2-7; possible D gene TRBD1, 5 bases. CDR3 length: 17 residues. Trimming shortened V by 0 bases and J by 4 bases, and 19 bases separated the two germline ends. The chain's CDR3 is CASSLALFGHQKYEQYF. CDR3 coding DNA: TGTGCCAGCAGTTTAGCGCTATTTGGACATCAAAAGTACGAGCAGTACTTC.

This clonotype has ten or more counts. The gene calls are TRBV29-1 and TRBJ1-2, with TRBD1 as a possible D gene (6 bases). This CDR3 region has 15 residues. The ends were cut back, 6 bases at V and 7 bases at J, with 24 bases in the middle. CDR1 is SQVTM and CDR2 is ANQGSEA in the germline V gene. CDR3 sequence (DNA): TGCAGCGTAGCTAATTTCTCAGGGGAAGGGGGTGGCTACACCTTC. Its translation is CSVANFSGEGGGYTF.

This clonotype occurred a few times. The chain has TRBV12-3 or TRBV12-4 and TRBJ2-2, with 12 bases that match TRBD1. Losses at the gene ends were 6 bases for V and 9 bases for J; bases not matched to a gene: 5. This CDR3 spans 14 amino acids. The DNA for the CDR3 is TGTGCCAGCAGCCGGGGACAGGGGGCCTGGGAGCTGTTTTTT. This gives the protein CASSRGQGAWELFF.

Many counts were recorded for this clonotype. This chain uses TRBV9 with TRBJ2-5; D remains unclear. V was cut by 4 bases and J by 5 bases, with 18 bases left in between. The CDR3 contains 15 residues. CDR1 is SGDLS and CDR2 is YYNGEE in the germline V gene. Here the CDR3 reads CASSQVFEGGETQYF. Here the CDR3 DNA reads TGTGCCAGCAGCCAAGTATTCGAAGGTGGGGAGACCCAGTACTTC.

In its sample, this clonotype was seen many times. The CDR3 spells CSAGGQQGAYEQYF. DNA of the CDR3: TGCAGTGCTGGGGGGCAGCAAGGAGCCTACGAGCAGTACTTC. The gene calls are TRBV20-1 and TRBJ2-7; D possibly matches TRBD1 or TRBD2 (6 bases each). Germline values: CDR1 DFQATT, CDR2 SNEGSKA (reference sequence). V was clipped by 5 bases and J by 2 bases, with 16 bases between them. The CDR3 contains 14 residues.